This entry lists 9 T cell receptor beta chains sequenced from one sample in a study of T cells in Graves' hyperthyroidism and ophthalmopathy. RNA transcripts provided the source from which TCR beta CDR3 regions were amplified. Researchers ran a first-round RT-PCR on the TCR CDR3 using the HTBI primer set. A single record per CDR3 protein comes from TCRdb applying MiXCR to the multiplex PCR reads. The sample consists of under 550,000 distinct CDR3 sequences, roughly 13% of them appearing once. The specimen was blood. These receptors were collected from a woman under 30 with Graves' hyperthyroidism.

This clonotype was observed many times. This chain uses TRBV7-8 with TRBJ2-2; D is uncertain. The germline V and J ends were trimmed by 4 bases and 1 base, with 10 bases remaining between them. Germline V lookup: CDR1 SGHVS, CDR2 FQNEAQ. This CDR3 contains 15 residues. This chain's CDR3 is CASSYFLRNTGELFF. CDR3 DNA sequence: TGTGCCAGCAGCTACTTCTTAAGGAACACCGGGGAGCTGTTTTTT.

Details on this clonotype: Being one base from a much bigger clone, this may be a read error. This chain connects TRBV7-9 to TRBJ2-7; 8 bases agree with TRBD1. Germline V gives CDR1 SEHNR, CDR2 FQNEAQ (reference sequence). J lost 4 bases, V lost 10 bases, and 12 bases had no gene match. The CDR3 is 14 residues long. The CDR3 region is CAISSRTGLYEQYF. The DNA for the CDR3 is TGTGCCATCTCCTCGAGGACAGGGTTATACGAGCAGTACTTC.

The V and J genes are TRBV6-1 and TRBJ2-7, with 7 bases identical to TRBD1. CDR1 is MNHNS and CDR2 is SASEGT in the germline V gene. With 10 bases clipped from V and 3 bases from J, the junction kept 12 bases outside the gene matches. The CDR3 has 14 amino acids. CDR3 DNA: TGTGCCATCAGCTTGACAGGGTCTTTCTACGAGCAGTACTTC. Its translation: CAISLTGSFYEQYF.

This clonotype was observed at least ten times. The chain combines TRBV10-3 with TRBJ1-5; D is possibly TRBD1 (5 bases). The CDR3 runs to 13 residues. The germline gives CDR1 ENHRY, CDR2 SYGVKD. V lost 11 bases, J lost 4 bases, and 15 bases lay in between. The CDR3 loop reads CAVFGGLNQPQHF. CDR3 bases: TGTGCCGTTTTCGGGGGTCTTAATCAGCCCCAGCATTTT.

The chain carries TRBV5-1 and TRBJ2-1; a possible D gene is TRBD2 (6 bases). The CDR3 loop spans 15 amino acids. Germline CDR1 and CDR2: SGHRS and YFSETQ. V was trimmed by 0 bases and J by 5 bases, leaving 12 bases between them. In nucleotides, the CDR3 is TGCGCCAGCAGCTTGGCGGAGGGAATCAACAATGAGCAGTTCTTC. This sequence encodes CASSLAEGINNEQFF.

The chain recombines TRBV19 with TRBJ2-1; 8 bases match TRBD2. V gave up 5 bases and J gave up 2 bases; unmatched junction bases: 5. The CDR3 loop spans 15 amino acids. CDR1 and CDR2 (germline): LNHDA, SQIVND (reference sequence). In nucleotides, the CDR3 is TGTGCCAGTAGTCTTAGCGGGGCCGCCTACAATGAGCAGTTCTTC. Protein: CASSLSGAAYNEQFF. The complete variable domain, with remaining parts taken from reference TRBV19 and TRBJ2-1, reads DGGITQSPKYLFRKEGQNVTLSCEQNLNHDAMYWYRQDPGQGLRLIYYSQIVNDFQKGDIAEGYSVSREKKESFPLTVTSAQKNPTAFYLCASSLSGAAYNEQFFGPGTRLTVL.

Many counts were recorded for this clonotype. The chain uses TRBV20-1 and TRBJ2-7; D is possibly TRBD2 (7 bases). V was shortened by 6 bases and J by 0 bases, with 18 bases between the two germline ends. CDR1 and CDR2 from the germline V gene are DFQATT and SNEGSKA (reference sequence). The CDR3 extends over 15 amino acids. The CDR3: CSAAGGGGASYEQYF. CDR3 bases: TGCAGTGCCGCCGGGGGCGGGGGTGCCTCCTACGAGCAGTACTTC.

This clonotype was observed at least ten times. The chain links TRBV15 to TRBJ1-4, with D maybe TRBD1 (6 bases). The CDR3 sequence is 15 residues long. V lost 0 bases and J 8 bases, leaving 13 bases between the germline ends. Germline V lookup: CDR1 LNHNV, CDR2 YYDKDF (reference sequence). The CDR3 region has the DNA TGTGCCACCAGCAGAGATCGATGGACAGTGGAAAAACTGTTTTTT. Protein: CATSRDRWTVEKLFF.

In its sample, this clonotype was seen many times. This chain uses TRBV27 with TRBJ1-1; D unresolved. Germline CDR1 and CDR2: MNHEY and SMNVEV (reference sequence). The CDR3 is 13 residues long. V was trimmed by 1 base and J by 11 bases, leaving 14 bases between them. The CDR3 coding sequence is TGTGCCAGCAGTTTATTCCCGGAAAGGAAGGCTTTCTTT. Amino acid sequence: CASSLFPERKAFF.